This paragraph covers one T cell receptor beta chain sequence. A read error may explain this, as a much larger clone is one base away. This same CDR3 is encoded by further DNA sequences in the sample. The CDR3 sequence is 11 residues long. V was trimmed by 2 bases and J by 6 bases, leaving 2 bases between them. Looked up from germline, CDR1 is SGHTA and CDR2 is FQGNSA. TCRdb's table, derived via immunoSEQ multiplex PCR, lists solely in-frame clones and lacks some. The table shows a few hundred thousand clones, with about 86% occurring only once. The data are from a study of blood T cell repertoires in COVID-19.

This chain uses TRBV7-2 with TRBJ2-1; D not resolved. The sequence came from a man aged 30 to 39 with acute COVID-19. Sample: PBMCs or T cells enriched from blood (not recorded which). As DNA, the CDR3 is TGTGCCAGCAGCTTACTCAATGAGCAGTTCTTC. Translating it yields CASSLLNEQFF.